One and the same sample provided the 21 T cell receptor beta chains below, sequenced in a study of blood T cell repertoires in COVID-19. Assay used: immunoSEQ multiplex PCR; TCRdb lists only in-frame clones, some missing. The sample contains around 75,000 clones, approximately 80% of which appear only once. Source material: peripheral blood. The receptors here all came from a man aged 50 to 60 with COVID-19, enrolled during active disease.

The chain has TRBV6-5 and TRBJ2-7; the D is unclear. Germline CDR1 is MNHEY and CDR2 is SVGAGI. V lost 10 bases and J 2 bases, leaving 21 bases between the germline ends. The CDR3 loop spans 15 amino acids. The CDR3 DNA sequence: TGTGCCACCAATAGAGAGGCCGTGTGGACCTACGAGCAGTACTTC. Amino acids: CATNREAVWTYEQYF.

This rearrangement joins TRBV11-2 to TRBJ2-1; D possibly corresponds to TRBD2 (6 bases). The CDR3 totals 16 residues. CDR1 is SGHAT and CDR2 is FQNNGV in the germline V gene. The V end lost 5 bases, the J end lost 4 bases, and 18 bases lay between the germline ends. Here the CDR3 reads CASSPDRRGIYNEQFF. The CDR3, as DNA: TGTGCCAGCAGCCCCGACCGTCGGGGGATTTACAATGAGCAGTTCTTC.

The CDR3 bases are TGTGCCTGGCAAAGGGGCGACGAGCAGTACTTC. Its translation is CAWQRGDEQYF. The chain is built from TRBV30 and TRBJ2-7; maybe TRBD1 (5 bases). Germline CDR1 GTSNPN, CDR2 SVGIG (reference sequence). V gave up 5 bases and J gave up 5 bases, with 10 bases separating them. This CDR3 comprises 11 residues.

This clone was seen a single time. The rearrangement uses TRBV7-9 and TRBJ2-3; 13 positions agree with TRBD2. The CDR3 has 16 residues. CDR1 is SEHNR, CDR2 FQNEAQ, per germline (reference sequence). The junction had 3 bases not matched to a gene; V was cut back by 5 bases and J by 1 base. CDR3 DNA: TGTGCCAGCAGCGCAGGACTAGCGGGAGGCACAGATACGCAGTATTTT. This sequence encodes CASSAGLAGGTDTQYF.

This clone was recorded a few times. The V call is TRBV7-9, the J call TRBJ2-5, with 10 positions matching TRBD2. Trimming took 2 bases from V and 5 from J; bases not matched to a gene: 8. The CDR3 loop spans 16 amino acids. CDR1 and CDR2 from the germline V gene are SEHNR and FQNEAQ (reference sequence). The CDR3 DNA reads as TGTGCCAGCAGCTTAAGGTCTAGCGGGAGTTATGAGACCCAGTACTTC. Amino acids: CASSLRSSGSYETQYF.

The V call is TRBV10-3, the J call TRBJ2-1; 9 bases line up with TRBD2. V lost 0 bases, J lost 7 bases, and 7 bases stayed unmatched. The germline CDR1 and CDR2 sequences are ENHRY and SYGVKD. This CDR3 is 16 amino acids long. In DNA, the CDR3 is TGTGCCATCAGTGAGTCCCTAGCGGGACGAGGGAATGAGCAGTTCTTC. Translating it yields CAISESLAGRGNEQFF.

This chain joins TRBV24-1 and TRBJ2-3; TRBD1 matches 7 bases. Trimming cost V 3 bases and J 2 bases; bases outside gene matches: 7. The CDR3 loop spans 16 amino acids. Germline-derived CDR1 and CDR2 are KGHDR and SFDVKD. CDR3 residues: CATSDPRTGTTDTQYF. DNA for the CDR3: TGTGCCACCAGTGATCCTCGGACAGGTACCACAGATACGCAGTATTTT.

This clone occurred once. This chain links TRBV4-3 with TRBJ2-7; maybe TRBD1 (6 bases). Germline CDR1 reads LGHNA; CDR2 reads YSLEER. The CDR3 runs 14 residues. V lost 4 bases to trimming and J lost 5 bases, with 15 bases between them. The DNA of the CDR3 is TGCGCCAGCAGCCGGGCAGGGGCTAGGAACGAGCAGTACTTC. Translation gives CASSRAGARNEQYF.

The J gene is TRBJ2-3, the V gene TRBV19; 9 bases are a match to TRBD1. The CDR3 is made up of 16 amino acids. V was clipped by 4 bases and J by 2 bases; unmatched bases: 7. CDR1 and CDR2 from the germline V gene are LNHDA and SQIVND (reference sequence). The CDR3 DNA reads TGTGCCAGTAGTAAAAGGACAGGGGTATACACAGATACGCAGTATTTT. Amino acid sequence: CASSKRTGVYTDTQYF.

The chain uses TRBV2 and TRBJ1-3; D gene uncertain. The germline V gene has CDR1 SNHLY and CDR2 FYNNEI. V was clipped by 0 bases and J by 4 bases, with 7 bases between them. This CDR3 is built from 14 residues. The CDR3 region is CASSEARQGNTIYF. The CDR3 bases are TGTGCCAGCAGTGAAGCGCGGCAAGGAAACACCATATATTTT.

The chain combines TRBV10-3 with TRBJ2-7, with no clear D. Per germline, CDR1 ENHRY and CDR2 SYGVKD. The V and J ends lost 7 bases and 5 bases respectively, with 18 bases between them. CDR3 length: 14 residues. The CDR3 spells CAITPGSTTDEQYF. The CDR3 nucleotides read TGTGCCATCACCCCCGGGTCCACCACGGACGAGCAGTACTTC.

The genes are TRBV7-8 and TRBJ2-7; possible D gene TRBD2, 6 bases. Trimming removed 0 bases from V and 1 base from J, with 10 bases in between. CDR1 SGHVS and CDR2 FQNEAQ come from the germline V gene. The CDR3 has 15 amino acids. The CDR3 nucleotides read TGTGCCAGCAGCTTAGCGGGAGGACTTTCCTACGAGCAGTACTTC. It encodes CASSLAGGLSYEQYF.

The genes are TRBV6-1 and TRBJ2-2; 10 nucleotides match TRBD1. J lost 6 bases, V lost 10 bases, and 8 bases had no gene match. CDR3 size: 14 residues. Germline V gene data show CDR1 as MNHNS and CDR2 as SASEGT. The CDR3 region is CATSRGQGSGELFF. For the CDR3, the DNA is TGTGCCACCAGCAGGGGACAGGGGTCCGGGGAGCTGTTTTTT.

V and J are TRBV18 and TRBJ2-5, with D perhaps matching TRBD1 (5 bases). V lost 3 bases and J lost 4, with 15 bases in between. Germline V gene data show CDR1 as KGHSH and CDR2 as LQKENI. The CDR3 totals 15 residues. The CDR3 here is CASSPVGAKGETQYF. CDR3 nucleotide sequence: TGTGCCAGCTCACCGGTTGGGGCCAAGGGAGAGACCCAGTACTTC.

This rearrangement joins TRBV6-5 to TRBJ2-3; possible D gene TRBD2, 6 bases. The CDR3 runs to 16 residues. Germline loops: CDR1 MNHEY, CDR2 SVGAGI. The V and J ends lost 0 bases and 4 bases respectively, with 14 bases between them. DNA of the CDR3: TGTGCCAGCAGTTACTCCGGGAGAGAGGGAGCAGATACGCAGTATTTT. The encoded protein is CASSYSGREGADTQYF.

This clone appeared once. This chain links TRBV12-3 or TRBV12-4 with TRBJ2-7, with D possibly TRBD1 on 6 matching bases. Trimming took off 3 bases at V and 3 bases at J, with 9 bases between the two ends. The CDR3 has 13 residues. As DNA, the CDR3 is TGTGCCAGCAGTTTCCGCAGGGGCTACGAGCAGTACTTC. Encoded protein: CASSFRRGYEQYF.

The chain links TRBV28 to TRBJ2-7; 7 bases match TRBD2. The germline CDR1 and CDR2 sequences are MDHEN and SYDVKM. The CDR3 extends over 17 amino acids. Trimming cost V 7 bases and J 3 bases; bases outside gene matches: 18. CDR3 in DNA: TGTGCCAGCACCGACCGGGAGGAGGTTCCACCAAGCTACGAGCAGTACTTC. Translation gives CASTDREEVPPSYEQYF.

CDR3 bases: TGTGCCAGCAGGGGGACTCCCAATGAGCAGTTCTTC. As protein: CASRGTPNEQFF. The chain carries TRBV3-1 (or the pseudogene TRBV3-2) and TRBJ2-1, with a possible D match to TRBD2 (6 bases). Trimming pared 6 bases from V and 6 bases from J, leaving 9 bases between. CDR1 LGHDT and CDR2 YNNKEL come from the germline V gene (reference sequence). The CDR3 runs to 12 residues.

The CDR3 DNA is TGTGCCAGCAGCATCGGACTAGCGGGAACCCCTGTGAATGAGCAGTTCTTC. Translation gives CASSIGLAGTPVNEQFF. This rearrangement joins TRBV9 to TRBJ2-1; 12 bases match TRBD2. CDR1 and CDR2 from the germline V gene are SGDLS and YYNGEE. J was trimmed by 7 bases and V by 4 bases; bases with no gene match: 12. This CDR3 contains 17 residues.

This clone is large by share. J is TRBJ1-6 and V is TRBV25-1, with 7 bases that match TRBD1. Germline V lookup: CDR1 MGHDK, CDR2 SYGVNS. V shed 7 bases and J 10 bases; nucleotides not matched to a gene: 7. This CDR3 contains 13 residues. The CDR3 here is CASTTGDGSPLHF. The CDR3, as DNA: TGTGCCAGCACTACAGGGGACGGATCACCCCTCCACTTT.

V is TRBV28 and J is TRBJ1-3, with D tentatively TRBD1 (6 bases). V was cut by 6 bases and J by 6 bases, with 15 bases left in between. Germline V gene sequence: CDR1 MDHEN, CDR2 SYDVKM. CDR3 size: 14 residues. The CDR3 sequence: CASSMGTSPNTIYF. CDR3 nucleotides: TGTGCCAGCAGCATGGGGACATCACCAAACACCATATATTTT.